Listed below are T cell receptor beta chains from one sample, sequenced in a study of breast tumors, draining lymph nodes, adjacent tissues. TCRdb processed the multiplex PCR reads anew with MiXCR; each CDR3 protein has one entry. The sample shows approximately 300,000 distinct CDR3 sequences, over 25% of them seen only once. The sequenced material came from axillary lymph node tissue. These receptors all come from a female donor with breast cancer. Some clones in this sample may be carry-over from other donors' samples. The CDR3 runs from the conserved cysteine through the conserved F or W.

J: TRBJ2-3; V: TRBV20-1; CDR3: CSGTGTGSSDTQYF
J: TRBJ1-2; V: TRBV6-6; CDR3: CASSFSDRGSVGYTF
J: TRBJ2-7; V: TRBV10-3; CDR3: CAIRFHGSYEQYF
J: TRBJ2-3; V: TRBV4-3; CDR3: CASSQDWLAADTQYF
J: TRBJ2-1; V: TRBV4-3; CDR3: CASSRGTSVSYNEQFF
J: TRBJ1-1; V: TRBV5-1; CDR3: CASSASGGRTEAFF
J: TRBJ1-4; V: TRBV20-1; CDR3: CSAAQGTGEGLNEKLFF
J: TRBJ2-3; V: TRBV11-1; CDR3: CASSLDDATDMQYF
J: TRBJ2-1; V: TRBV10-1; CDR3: CASSAVGLAEQFF
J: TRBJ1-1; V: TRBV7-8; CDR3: CASSPAGMNTEAFF
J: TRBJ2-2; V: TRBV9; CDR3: CASSVGDRAYTGELFF
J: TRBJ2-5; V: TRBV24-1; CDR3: CATSEGTSGWRQETQYF
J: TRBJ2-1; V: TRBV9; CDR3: CASSTRLGNNEQFF
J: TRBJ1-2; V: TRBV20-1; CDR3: CSVSGQGSNYGYTF
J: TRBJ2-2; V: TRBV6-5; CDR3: CASTPSHLHTGELFF
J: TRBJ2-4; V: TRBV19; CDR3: CASRAVGGAKNIQYF
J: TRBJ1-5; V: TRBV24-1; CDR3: CATSRGDNQPQHF
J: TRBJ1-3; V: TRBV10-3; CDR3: CAIRGQDSGNTIYF
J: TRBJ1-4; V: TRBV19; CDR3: CASSPQVATNEKLFF
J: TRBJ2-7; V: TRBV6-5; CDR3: CASSYSGLAGYEQYF
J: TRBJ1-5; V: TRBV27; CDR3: CASSRGGLSNQPQHF
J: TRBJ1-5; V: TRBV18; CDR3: CASSDQGNQPQHF
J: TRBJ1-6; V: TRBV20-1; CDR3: CSARAQGNSPLHF
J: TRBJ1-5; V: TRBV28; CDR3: CASRRKGVGGNQPQHF
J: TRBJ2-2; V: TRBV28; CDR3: CASQGEVGELFF
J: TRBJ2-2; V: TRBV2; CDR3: CASSETPPGRNTGELFF
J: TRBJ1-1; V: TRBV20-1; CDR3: CSASSTGALRRGEAFF
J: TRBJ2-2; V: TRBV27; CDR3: CASSLLRAPIAGELFF
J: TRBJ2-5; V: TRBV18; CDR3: CASSPNVGKGETQYF
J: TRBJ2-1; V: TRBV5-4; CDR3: CASSLAFSGSYNEQFF
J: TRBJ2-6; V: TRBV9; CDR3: CASSAEGGPKRAGANVLTF
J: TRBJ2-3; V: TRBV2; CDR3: CASTQGRADTQYF
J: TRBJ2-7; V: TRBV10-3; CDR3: CAISGDRGSYEQYF
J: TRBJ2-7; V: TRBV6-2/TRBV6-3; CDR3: CASRAGGKVEQYF
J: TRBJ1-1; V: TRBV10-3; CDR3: CAIRAPNTEAFF
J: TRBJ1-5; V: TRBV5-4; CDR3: CASSRQGVANQPQHF
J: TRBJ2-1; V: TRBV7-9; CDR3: CASSPQGAGEQFF
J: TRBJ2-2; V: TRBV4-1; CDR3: CASSQVSGHSTTGELFF
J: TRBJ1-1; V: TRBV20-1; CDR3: CSAVEQGARTEAFF
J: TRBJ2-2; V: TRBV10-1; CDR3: CASSRQAGVNTGELFF
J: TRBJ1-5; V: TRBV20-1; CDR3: CSARGGGPQHF
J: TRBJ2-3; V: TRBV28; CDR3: CASSSTGPADTQYF
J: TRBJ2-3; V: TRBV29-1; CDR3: CSVLADNTDTQYF
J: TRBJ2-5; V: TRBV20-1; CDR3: CSARDGTGTFQETQYF
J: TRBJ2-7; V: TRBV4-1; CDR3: CASSQDQTYEQYF
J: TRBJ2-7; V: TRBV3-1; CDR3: CASSPRGGNREQYF
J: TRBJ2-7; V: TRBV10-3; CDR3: CAISGTFLYEQYF
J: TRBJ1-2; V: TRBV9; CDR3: CASSADGAYGYTF
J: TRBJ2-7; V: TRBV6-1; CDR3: CASSESPSTTGEQYF
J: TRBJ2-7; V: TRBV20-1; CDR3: CSTRDRDYEQYF
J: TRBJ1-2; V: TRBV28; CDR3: CASSGGDGLYGYTF
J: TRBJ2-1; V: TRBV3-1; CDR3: CASSRRGLAGVELFF
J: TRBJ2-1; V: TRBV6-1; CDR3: CASSKLAAPYNEQFF
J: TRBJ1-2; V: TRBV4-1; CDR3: CASSQLLTMGYTF
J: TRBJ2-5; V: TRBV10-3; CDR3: CAIRTSSQETQYF
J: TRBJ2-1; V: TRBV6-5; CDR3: CASSYRGGSGDEQFF